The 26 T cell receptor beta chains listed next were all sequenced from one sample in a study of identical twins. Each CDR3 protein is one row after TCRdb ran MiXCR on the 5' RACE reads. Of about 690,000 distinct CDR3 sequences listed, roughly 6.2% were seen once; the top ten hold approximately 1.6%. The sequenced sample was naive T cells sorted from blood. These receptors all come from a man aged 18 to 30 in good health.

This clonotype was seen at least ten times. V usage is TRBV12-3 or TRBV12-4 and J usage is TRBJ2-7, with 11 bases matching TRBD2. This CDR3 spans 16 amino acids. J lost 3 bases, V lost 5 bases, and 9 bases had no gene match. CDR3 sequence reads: CASSLNWGLAVYEQYF. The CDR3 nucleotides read TGTGCCAGCAGTCTCAACTGGGGACTAGCGGTCTACGAGCAGTACTTC.

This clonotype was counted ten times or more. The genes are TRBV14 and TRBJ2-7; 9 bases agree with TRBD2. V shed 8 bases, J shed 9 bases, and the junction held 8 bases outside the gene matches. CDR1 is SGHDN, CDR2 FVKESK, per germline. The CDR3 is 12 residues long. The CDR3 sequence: CASGLAGLGQYF. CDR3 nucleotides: TGTGCCAGCGGCCTAGCGGGATTGGGGCAGTACTTC.

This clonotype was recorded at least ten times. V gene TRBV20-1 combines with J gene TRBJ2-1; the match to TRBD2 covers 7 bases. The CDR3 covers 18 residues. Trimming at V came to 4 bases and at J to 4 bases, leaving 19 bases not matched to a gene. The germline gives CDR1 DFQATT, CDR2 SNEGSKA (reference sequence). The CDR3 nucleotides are TGCAGTGCTACGTCCACATGGTTTGCGGGAGCGGGTTACAATGAGCAGTTCTTC. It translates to CSATSTWFAGAGYNEQFF.

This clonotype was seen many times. CDR3 DNA sequence: TGTGCCAGCAGCTTACTAGGATCCGGGACCCAGTACTTC. Its translation is CASSLLGSGTQYF. The V call is TRBV7-8, the J call TRBJ2-5; no reliable D call. V shed 2 bases and J shed 7 bases, with 11 bases lying between them. The CDR3 totals 13 residues. CDR1 SGHVS and CDR2 FQNEAQ come from the germline V gene.

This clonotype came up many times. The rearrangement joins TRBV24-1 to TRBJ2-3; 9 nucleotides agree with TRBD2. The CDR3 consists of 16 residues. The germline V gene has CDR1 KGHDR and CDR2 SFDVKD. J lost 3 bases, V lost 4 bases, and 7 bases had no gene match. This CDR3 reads CATSDFPGLATDTQYF. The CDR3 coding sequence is TGTGCCACCAGTGACTTTCCGGGACTAGCAACAGATACGCAGTATTTT.

CDR3 amino acids: CATSSSGGRGIRTGELFF. The CDR3 coding sequence is TGTGCCACCAGCAGCTCGGGGGGAAGGGGGATAAGGACCGGGGAGCTGTTTTTT. This rearrangement joins TRBV15 to TRBJ2-2, with D tentatively TRBD2 (7 bases). Trimming pared 3 bases from V and 5 bases from J, leaving 22 bases between. Germline CDR1 and CDR2: LNHNV and YYDKDF (reference sequence). The CDR3 extends over 18 amino acids.

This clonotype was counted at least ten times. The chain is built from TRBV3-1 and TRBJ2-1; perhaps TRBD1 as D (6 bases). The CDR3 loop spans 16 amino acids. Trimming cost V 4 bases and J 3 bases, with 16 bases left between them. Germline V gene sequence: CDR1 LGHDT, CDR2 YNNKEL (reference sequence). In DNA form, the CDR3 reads TGTGCCAGCAGCCTAAGGTTCGGGACAATCTACAATGAGCAGTTCTTC. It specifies CASSLRFGTIYNEQFF.

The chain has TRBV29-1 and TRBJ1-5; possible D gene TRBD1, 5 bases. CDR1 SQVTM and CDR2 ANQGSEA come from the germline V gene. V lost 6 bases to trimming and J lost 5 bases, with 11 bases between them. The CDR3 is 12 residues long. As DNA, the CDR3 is TGCAGCGTCGCGATCAGGGATCAGCCCCAGCATTTT. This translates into CSVAIRDQPQHF.

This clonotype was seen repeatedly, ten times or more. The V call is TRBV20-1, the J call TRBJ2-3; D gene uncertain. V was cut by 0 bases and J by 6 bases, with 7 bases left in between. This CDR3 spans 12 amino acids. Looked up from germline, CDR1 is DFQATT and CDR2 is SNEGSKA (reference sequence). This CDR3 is CSARDVTDTQYF. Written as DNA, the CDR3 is TGCAGTGCTAGAGATGTGACTGATACGCAGTATTTT.

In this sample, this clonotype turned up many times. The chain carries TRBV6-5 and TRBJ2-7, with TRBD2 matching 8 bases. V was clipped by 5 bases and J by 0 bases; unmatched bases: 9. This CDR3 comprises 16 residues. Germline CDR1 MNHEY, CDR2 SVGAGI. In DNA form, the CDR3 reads TGTGCCAGCAGTAACGGGGGGGCATCAAGCTCCTACGAGCAGTACTTC. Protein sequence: CASSNGGASSSYEQYF.

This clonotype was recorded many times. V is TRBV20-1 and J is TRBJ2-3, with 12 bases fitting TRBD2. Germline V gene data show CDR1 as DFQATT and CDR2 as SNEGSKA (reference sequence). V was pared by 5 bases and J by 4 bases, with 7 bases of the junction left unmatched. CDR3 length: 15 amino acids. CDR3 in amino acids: CSALLAGGPPDTQYF. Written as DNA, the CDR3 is TGCAGTGCTCTTCTAGCGGGAGGGCCCCCAGATACGCAGTATTTT.

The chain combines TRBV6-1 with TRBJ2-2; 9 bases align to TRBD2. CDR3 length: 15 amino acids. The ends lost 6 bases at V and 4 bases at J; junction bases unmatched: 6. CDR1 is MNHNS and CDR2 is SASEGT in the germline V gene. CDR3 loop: CASRTQREVTGELFF. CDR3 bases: TGTGCCAGCAGGACCCAGCGGGAGGTCACCGGGGAGCTGTTTTTT.

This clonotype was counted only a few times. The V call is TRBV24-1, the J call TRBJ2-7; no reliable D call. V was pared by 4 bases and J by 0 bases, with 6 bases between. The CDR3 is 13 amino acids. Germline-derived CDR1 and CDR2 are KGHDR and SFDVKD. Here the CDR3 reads CATSDRSSYEQYF. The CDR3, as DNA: TGTGCCACCAGTGACAGATCCTCCTACGAGCAGTACTTC.

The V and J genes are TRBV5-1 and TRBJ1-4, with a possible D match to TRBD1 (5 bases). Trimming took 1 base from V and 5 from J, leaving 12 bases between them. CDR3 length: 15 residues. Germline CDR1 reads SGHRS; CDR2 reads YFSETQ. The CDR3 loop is CASSLRAGINEKLFF. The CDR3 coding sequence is TGCGCCAGCAGCTTGAGGGCAGGGATAAATGAAAAACTGTTTTTT.

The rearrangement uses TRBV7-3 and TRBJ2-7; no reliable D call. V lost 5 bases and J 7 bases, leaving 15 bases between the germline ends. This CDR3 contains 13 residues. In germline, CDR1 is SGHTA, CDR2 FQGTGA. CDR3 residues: CASSTNGMGEQYF. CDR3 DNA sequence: TGTGCCAGCAGCACAAACGGCATGGGGGAGCAGTACTTC.

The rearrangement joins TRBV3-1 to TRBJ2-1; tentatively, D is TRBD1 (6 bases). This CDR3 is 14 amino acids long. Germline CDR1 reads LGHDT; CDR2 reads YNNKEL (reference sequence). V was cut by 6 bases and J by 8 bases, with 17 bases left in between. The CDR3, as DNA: TGTGCCAGCAGGTCTAGGGGGAGTCAGTATGAGCAGTTCTTC. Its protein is CASRSRGSQYEQFF.

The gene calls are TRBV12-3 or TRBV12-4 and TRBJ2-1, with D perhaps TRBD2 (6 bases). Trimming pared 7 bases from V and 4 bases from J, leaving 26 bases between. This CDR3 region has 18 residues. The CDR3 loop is CASIDNRAVAVGYNEQFF. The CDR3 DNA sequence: TGTGCCAGCATCGACAACCGGGCCGTAGCGGTAGGGTACAATGAGCAGTTCTTC.

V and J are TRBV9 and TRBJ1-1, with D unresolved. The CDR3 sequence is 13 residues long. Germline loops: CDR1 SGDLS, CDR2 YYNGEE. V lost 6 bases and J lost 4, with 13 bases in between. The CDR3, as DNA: TGTGCCAGCAACGTGGCGGGTGGCACTGAAGCTTTCTTT. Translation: CASNVAGGTEAFF. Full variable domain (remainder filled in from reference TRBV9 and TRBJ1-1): DSGVTQTPKHLITATGQRVTLRCSPRSGDLSVYWYQQSLDQGLQFLIQYYNGEERAKGNILERFSAQQFPDLHSELNLSSLELGDSALYFCASNVAGGTEAFFGQGTRLTVV.

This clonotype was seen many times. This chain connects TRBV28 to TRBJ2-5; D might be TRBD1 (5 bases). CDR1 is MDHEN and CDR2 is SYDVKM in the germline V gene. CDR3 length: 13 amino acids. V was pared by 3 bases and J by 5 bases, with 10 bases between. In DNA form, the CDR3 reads TGTGCCAGCAGTTTCGCGACAGCGGAGACCCAGTACTTC. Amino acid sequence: CASSFATAETQYF.

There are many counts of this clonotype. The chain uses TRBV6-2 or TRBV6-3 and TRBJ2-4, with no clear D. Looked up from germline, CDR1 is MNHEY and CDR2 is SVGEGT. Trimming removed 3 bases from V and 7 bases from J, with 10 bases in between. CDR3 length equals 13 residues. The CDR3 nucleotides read TGTGCCAGCAGTTATAGTCCCGCCAACATTCAGTACTTC. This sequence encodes CASSYSPANIQYF.

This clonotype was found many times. This CDR3 reads CASSFRSDTQYF. CDR3 nucleotides: TGTGCCAGCAGTTTTAGGTCAGATACGCAGTATTTT. The rearrangement joins TRBV12-3 or TRBV12-4 to TRBJ2-3; D is undetermined. Trimming left V 3 bases short and J 4 bases short, with 5 bases between. The CDR3 contains 12 residues.

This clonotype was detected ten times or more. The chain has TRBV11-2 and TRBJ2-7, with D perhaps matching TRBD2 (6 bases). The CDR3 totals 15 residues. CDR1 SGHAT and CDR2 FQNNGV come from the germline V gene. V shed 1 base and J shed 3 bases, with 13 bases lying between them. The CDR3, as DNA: TGTGCCAGCAGCTTAGGCAGGGACTCTATCTACGAGCAGTACTTC. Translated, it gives CASSLGRDSIYEQYF.

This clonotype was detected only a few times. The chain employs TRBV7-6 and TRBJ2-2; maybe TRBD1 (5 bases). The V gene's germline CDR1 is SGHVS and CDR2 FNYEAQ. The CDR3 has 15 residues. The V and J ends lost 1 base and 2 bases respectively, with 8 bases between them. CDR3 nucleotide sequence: TGTGCCAGCAGCTTAGGCTGGGGCAACACCGGGGAGCTGTTTTTT. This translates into CASSLGWGNTGELFF.

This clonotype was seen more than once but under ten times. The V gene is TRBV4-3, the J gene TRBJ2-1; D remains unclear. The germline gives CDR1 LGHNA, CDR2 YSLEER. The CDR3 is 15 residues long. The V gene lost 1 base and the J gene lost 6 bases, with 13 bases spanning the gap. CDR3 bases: TGCGCCAGCAGCCAAGGGTTGTTGATGGTCAATGAGCAGTTCTTC. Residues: CASSQGLLMVNEQFF.

The CDR3: CASRKGGTSGATPRETQYF. CDR3 nucleotide sequence: TGTGCCAGCAGGAAAGGAGGGACTAGCGGGGCTACCCCTCGTGAGACCCAGTACTTC. The gene calls are TRBV6-8 and TRBJ2-5; 13 bases are shared with TRBD2. Trimming at V came to 6 bases and at J to 5 bases, leaving 18 bases not matched to a gene. CDR3 length equals 19 residues. From germline, CDR1 is MNHGY and CDR2 SAAAGT.

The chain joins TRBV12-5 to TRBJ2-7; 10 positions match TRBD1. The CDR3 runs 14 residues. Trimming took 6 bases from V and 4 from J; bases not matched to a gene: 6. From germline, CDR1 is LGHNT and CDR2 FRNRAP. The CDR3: CASGRTGGQYEQYV. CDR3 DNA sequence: TGTGCTAGTGGAAGGACAGGGGGTCAATACGAGCAGTACGTC.